These 26 T cell receptor beta chains share one sample of origin, sequenced in a study of CD8+ T cells in alopecia areata. Extracted RNA was reverse transcribed into cDNA, the sequencing template. The assay was immunoSEQ multiplex PCR, and TCRdb's table has in-frame clones only and misses some. The sample has about 140,000 clones; roughly nine tenths are singletons. Treatment in this sample: oral pan-JAK inhibitor, 5-10 mg twice daily. The source was CD8+ T cells sorted from blood, collected at week 4, from a patient treated with tofacitinib. The receptors were sampled from a human donor with alopecia areata.

The genes are TRBV5-8 and TRBJ2-6; D remains ambiguous. The CDR3 spans 16 residues. CDR1 SGHTS and CDR2 YDEGEE come from the germline V gene. With 4 bases removed from V and 0 bases from J, the gap between germline ends came to 11 bases. The CDR3 spells CASSPPAGSGANVLTF. The CDR3 DNA reads as TGTGCCAGCAGCCCGCCGGCTGGCTCTGGGGCCAACGTCCTGACTTTC.

The V call is TRBV12-5, the J call TRBJ2-3, with a possible D match to TRBD2 (7 bases). Germline-derived CDR1 and CDR2 are LGHNT and FRNRAP. Trimming left V 5 bases short and J 2 bases short, with 17 bases between. The length of the CDR3 is 16 residues. The CDR3 DNA is TGTGCTAGTGGTAATAGGGGGGGACCGTACACAGATACGCAGTATTTT. Residues: CASGNRGGPYTDTQYF.

The chain employs TRBV29-1 and TRBJ2-7; TRBD2 matches at 8 bases. CDR1 and CDR2 from the germline V gene are SQVTM and ANQGSEA. This CDR3 is 13 amino acids long. Unmatched junction bases numbered 6, after V lost 5 bases and J lost 3 bases. This chain's CDR3 is CSVSAGDGYEQYF. The DNA of the CDR3 is TGCAGCGTTTCAGCGGGGGACGGCTACGAGCAGTACTTC.

The rearrangement uses TRBV6-1 and TRBJ2-7; D unresolved. Trimming stripped 3 bases from V and 12 bases from J, with 9 bases between. The CDR3 has 10 residues. Germline V gene sequence: CDR1 MNHNS, CDR2 SASEGT. CDR3 nucleotide sequence: TGTGCCAGCAGTGAGACCATCCGGTACTTC. Residues: CASSETIRYF.

The rearrangement links TRBV7-6 to TRBJ1-1; 9 nucleotides agree with TRBD1. The germline V gene encodes CDR1 SGHVS and CDR2 FNYEAQ. After removal of 5 bases from V and 2 bases from J, the junction contained 6 bases not matched to a gene. The CDR3 has 15 amino acids. The CDR3 loop reads CASSPGTGLNTEAFF. DNA of the CDR3: TGTGCCAGCAGCCCAGGGACAGGGTTAAACACTGAAGCTTTCTTT. The whole variable domain, remainder taken from reference TRBV7-6 and TRBJ1-1, is GAGVSQSPRYKVTKRGQDVALRCDPISGHVSLYWYRQALGQGPEFLTYFNYEAQQDKSGLPNDRFSAERPEGSISTLTIQRTEQRDSAMYRCASSPGTGLNTEAFFGQGTRLTVV.

This clone was recorded once. The chain combines TRBV7-6 with TRBJ2-1; a weak D match, TRBD1 (5 bases). Trimming cost V 2 bases and J 3 bases, with 11 bases left between them. Per germline, CDR1 SGHVS and CDR2 FNYEAQ. The CDR3 is 15 amino acids. CDR3: CASSLYGAGYNEQFF. The CDR3, as DNA: TGTGCCAGCAGCTTATATGGGGCCGGCTACAATGAGCAGTTCTTC.

The chain has TRBV7-2 and TRBJ2-7; D is undetermined. Between the trimmed V and J ends, which lost 5 bases and 0 bases, there was a span of 17 bases. The CDR3 sequence is 16 residues long. Per the germline V gene, CDR1 is SGHTA and CDR2 is FQGNSA. CDR3 nucleotides: TGTGCCAGCAGCCACTACTCTACCTTGAGCTCCTACGAGCAGTACTTC. Protein sequence: CASSHYSTLSSYEQYF.

The chain uses TRBV9 and TRBJ1-2; D perhaps matches TRBD1 (6 bases). The germline V gene has CDR1 SGDLS and CDR2 YYNGEE. The CDR3 covers 13 residues. V was shortened by 4 bases and J by 8 bases, with 15 bases between the two germline ends. CDR3 DNA sequence: TGTGCCAGCAGCTCGAATGCAGGGGAAGGCTACACCTTC. It specifies CASSSNAGEGYTF.

In its sample, this clone was seen once. The chain joins TRBV4-1 to TRBJ2-7; D tentatively fits TRBD1 or TRBD2 (6 bases each). V dropped 1 base and J dropped 6 bases, with 22 bases sitting between them. The CDR3 totals 17 residues. CDR1 MGHRA and CDR2 YSYEKL come from the germline V gene. CDR3 sequence (DNA): TGCGCCAGCAGCCAAGTCGCCGTTGGGGGGCCGCTGTCCGAGCAGTACTTC. Protein product: CASSQVAVGGPLSEQYF.

The chain has TRBV29-1 and TRBJ2-7; D is possibly TRBD1 or TRBD2 (5 bases each). V was pared by 7 bases and J by 3 bases, with 10 bases between. This CDR3 is built from 11 residues. From germline, CDR1 is SQVTM and CDR2 ANQGSEA. CDR3 sequence (DNA): TGCAGCGCTGGGGGTTACTACGAGCAGTACTTC. Protein sequence: CSAGGYYEQYF.

The DNA of the CDR3 is TGCAGCGTTGAAACCGAAGGGGACTCCTACGAGCAGTACTTC. Amino acid sequence: CSVETEGDSYEQYF. V and J are TRBV29-1 and TRBJ2-7; D may be TRBD1 (5 bases). Germline-derived CDR1 and CDR2 are SQVTM and ANQGSEA. The length of the CDR3 is 14 residues. Trimming pared 2 bases from V and 0 bases from J, leaving 11 bases between.

The rearrangement links TRBV7-9 to TRBJ2-3; no firm D call. Germline-derived CDR1 and CDR2 are SEHNR and FQNEAQ (reference sequence). The CDR3 spans 14 residues. The V end was cut by 6 bases, the J end by 4 bases, with 14 bases between. The CDR3 DNA is TGTGCCAGCAGGGGCCGTATCGGGCCAGATACGCAGTATTTT. Translated: CASRGRIGPDTQYF.

This rearrangement joins TRBV12-5 to TRBJ2-7, with 12 bases that match TRBD2. The V gene's germline CDR1 is LGHNT and CDR2 FRNRAP. The CDR3 runs to 20 residues. J gave up 2 bases and V 5 bases, and 19 bases lay outside the gene matches. CDR3 region: CASGMYRDAGLAGTTYEQYF. CDR3 in DNA: TGTGCTAGTGGTATGTATAGAGACGCCGGACTAGCGGGGACCACCTACGAGCAGTACTTC.

This rearrangement joins TRBV7-9 to TRBJ1-4; TRBD1 matches at 10 bases. V shed 4 bases and J 5 bases; nucleotides not matched to a gene: 7. CDR1 SEHNR and CDR2 FQNEAQ come from the germline V gene (reference sequence). The CDR3 runs to 16 residues. The CDR3 reads CASSSFRTGGNEKLFF. The CDR3 nucleotides read TGTGCCAGCAGCTCTTTCCGGACAGGGGGGAATGAAAAACTGTTTTTT. Based on the CDR3 plus reference TRBV7-9 and TRBJ1-4, the full variable domain is DTGVSQNPRHKITKRGQNVTFRCDPISEHNRLYWYRQTLGQGPEFLTYFQNEAQLEKSRLLSDRFSAERPKGSFSTLEIQRTEQGDSAMYLCASSSFRTGGNEKLFFGSGTQLSVL.

As to this clone: Other DNA sequences in the sample encode the same CDR3. The genes are TRBV7-9 and TRBJ2-7; D not certain. The CDR3 consists of 14 residues. V was pared by 5 bases and J by 3 bases, with 14 bases between. Germline CDR1 reads SEHNR; CDR2 reads FQNEAQ (reference sequence). The chain's CDR3 is CASSPPTASYEQYF. The CDR3 DNA follows: TGTGCCAGCAGCCCGCCGACGGCCAGCTACGAGCAGTACTTC. The full variable domain, completed using reference TRBV7-9 and TRBJ2-7, is DTGVSQNPRHKITKRGQNVTFRCDPISEHNRLYWYRQTLGQGPEFLTYFQNEAQLEKSRLLSDRFSAERPKGSFSTLEIQRTEQGDSAMYLCASSPPTASYEQYFGPGTRLTVT.

The chain recombines TRBV29-1 with TRBJ1-2; TRBD1 matches at 8 bases. The CDR3 loop spans 14 amino acids. The V segment lost 7 bases and the J segment 8 bases; nucleotides outside the gene matches: 15. The germline V gene encodes CDR1 SQVTM and CDR2 ANQGSEA. CDR3 region: CSAPSDRELGGYTF. DNA for the CDR3: TGCAGCGCACCCTCGGACAGGGAGCTTGGGGGCTACACCTTC. Complete variable domain (other parts from reference TRBV29-1 and TRBJ1-2): SAVISQKPSRDICQRGTSLTIQCQVDSQVTMMFWYRQQPGQSLTLIATANQGSEATYESGFVIDKFPISRPNLTFSTLTVSNMSPEDSSIYLCSAPSDRELGGYTFGSGTRLTVV.

This clone has just one count. CDR3 in amino acids: CASSLDSWGRGNIQYF. In DNA form, the CDR3 reads TGTGCCAGCAGCTTAGATAGTTGGGGCAGGGGAAACATTCAGTACTTC. This rearrangement joins TRBV11-2 to TRBJ2-4; D might be TRBD1 (6 bases). The V end was cut by 0 bases, the J end by 6 bases, with 15 bases between. CDR1 and CDR2 (germline): SGHAT, FQNNGV. This CDR3 has 16 amino acids.

The chain uses TRBV27 and TRBJ2-7; D not resolved. The CDR3 covers 12 residues. Germline loops: CDR1 MNHEY, CDR2 SMNVEV (reference sequence). V lost 4 bases, J lost 2 bases, and 6 bases lay in between. CDR3 nucleotides: TGTGCCAGCAGTTCGGGCCCCTACGAGCAGTACTTC. As protein: CASSSGPYEQYF.

The chain uses TRBV18 and TRBJ1-2; the D gene is possibly TRBD1 (6 bases). The CDR3 sequence is 16 residues long. CDR1 and CDR2 (germline): KGHSH, LQKENI. V dropped 3 bases and J dropped 0 bases, with 14 bases sitting between them. The chain's CDR3 is CASSPPGTTTNYGYTF. The DNA of the CDR3 is TGTGCCAGCTCACCTCCCGGGACAACTACTAACTATGGCTACACCTTC.

The genes are TRBV6-4 and TRBJ2-1; TRBD2 might be the D (5 bases). This CDR3 spans 14 amino acids. V gave up 7 bases and J gave up 4 bases, with 14 bases separating them. Looked up from germline, CDR1 is MRHNA and CDR2 is SNTAGT. This chain's CDR3 is CASKEGSGYNEQFF. CDR3 coding DNA: TGTGCCAGCAAAGAAGGATCGGGATACAATGAGCAGTTCTTC.

The sample holds one count of this clone. V usage is TRBV7-9 and J usage is TRBJ2-7, with a possible D match to TRBD2 (5 bases). Trimming left V 1 base short and J 5 bases short, with 18 bases between. Germline lookup yields CDR1 SEHNR and CDR2 FQNEAQ (reference sequence). CDR3 size: 16 residues. CDR3 sequence (DNA): TGTGCCAGCAGCTTAGGGGAAAACCGGCGGGTCCACGAGCAGTACTTC. Encoded protein: CASSLGENRRVHEQYF.

The V and J genes are TRBV4-2 and TRBJ2-7, with 8 bases fitting TRBD1. The V and J ends lost 0 bases and 3 bases, in that order; junction bases with no gene match: 4. The CDR3 is made up of 15 amino acids. The germline gives CDR1 LGHNA, CDR2 YNFKEQ. CDR3: CASSQDPGTGYEQYF. The CDR3, as DNA: TGTGCCAGCAGCCAAGATCCCGGGACAGGCTACGAGCAGTACTTC.

The gene calls are TRBV7-9 and TRBJ2-3; D perhaps matches TRBD1 (5 bases). The CDR3 has 16 amino acids. Germline values: CDR1 SEHNR, CDR2 FQNEAQ (reference sequence). Trimming stripped 3 bases from V and 0 bases from J, with 13 bases between. CDR3: CASSLMGKGSTDTQYF. DNA of the CDR3: TGTGCCAGCAGCTTGATGGGGAAGGGGAGCACAGATACGCAGTATTTT.

This clone was detected a few times. This sequence joins TRBV7-2 and TRBJ2-1, with TRBD2 matching 12 bases. CDR1 and CDR2 (germline): SGHTA, FQGNSA. V lost 5 bases, J lost 8 bases, and 10 bases stayed unmatched. The CDR3 consists of 16 residues. The CDR3 region has the DNA TGTGCCAGCAGCGCCCTACTAGCGGGAGGCCCGGATGAGCAGTTCTTC. Protein: CASSALLAGGPDEQFF.

This chain uses TRBV5-1 with TRBJ2-7, with D unclear. Germline V gene sequence: CDR1 SGHRS, CDR2 YFSETQ. Trimming took 4 bases from V and 2 from J, leaving 16 bases between them. This CDR3 region has 15 residues. CDR3 sequence (DNA): TGCGCCAGCAGCACCTGGACCGAGCCGGCCTACGAGCAGTACTTC. It encodes CASSTWTEPAYEQYF.

The CDR3 spells CASSLMLQGTGTEAFF. The CDR3 DNA reads as TGCGCCAGCAGCTTAATGCTTCAGGGAACGGGCACTGAAGCTTTCTTT. The chain carries TRBV5-1 and TRBJ1-1; D is possibly TRBD1 (5 bases). The V and J ends lost 2 bases and 4 bases respectively, with 18 bases between them. Germline V lookup: CDR1 SGHRS, CDR2 YFSETQ. This CDR3 contains 16 residues. Variable domain in full (rest from reference TRBV5-1 and TRBJ1-1): KAGVTQTPRYLIKTRGQQVTLSCSPISGHRSVSWYQQTPGQGLQFLFEYFSETQRNKGNFPGRFSGRQFSNSRSEMNVSTLELGDSALYLCASSLMLQGTGTEAFFGQGTRLTVV.